The present TCR beta chain was sequenced within a study of blood T cells in healthy people across ages. Whole-study findings and limits: Relative to aged donors, long-lived donors carried more naive CD4+ cells and displayed higher diversity. Calculation of diversity from one million T cells yielded estimates considered to be underestimates.

With 7 bases removed from V and 10 bases from J, the gap between germline ends came to 19 bases. CDR3 size: 13 residues. Germline V gene sequence: CDR1 SEHNR, CDR2 FQNEAQ (reference sequence). To note about this clonotype: Its antigen remains unidentified.

Using a J-beta primer mix together with a sample-barcoded 5' primer, a second PCR was run for 7 to 11 cycles. A template-switch adaptor containing 12 random nucleotides labeled each cDNA molecule. Every sample produced at least 3 million CDR3-containing paired-end reads. TCRdb re-called the 5' RACE reads through MiXCR, storing one row per CDR3 protein. The sample consists of hundreds of thousands of distinct CDR3 sequences, roughly 30% of them appearing once. The rearrangement links TRBV7-9 to TRBJ1-1; tentative D call: TRBD1 (5 bases). Sequenced sample: blood. This sequence was found in a woman of 80 years or more in good health. CDR3: CASTPRAGRGAFF. Here the CDR3 DNA reads TGTGCCAGCACCCCGAGAGCGGGGAGGGGAGCTTTCTTT.